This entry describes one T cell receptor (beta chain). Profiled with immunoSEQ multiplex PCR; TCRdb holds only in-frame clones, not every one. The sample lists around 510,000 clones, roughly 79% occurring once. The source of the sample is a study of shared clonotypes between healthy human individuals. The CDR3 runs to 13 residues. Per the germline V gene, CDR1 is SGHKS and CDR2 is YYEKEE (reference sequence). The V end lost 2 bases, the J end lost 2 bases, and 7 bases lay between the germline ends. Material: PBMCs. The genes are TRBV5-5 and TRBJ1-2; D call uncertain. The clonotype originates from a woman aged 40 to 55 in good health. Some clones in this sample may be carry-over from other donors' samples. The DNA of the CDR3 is TGTGCCAGCAGCTTAGAATGGAACTATGGCTACACCTTC. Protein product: CASSLEWNYGYTF.